One sample yielded the 14 T cell receptor beta chains listed below, sequenced in a study of OX40 agonist ivuxolimab in advanced cancers. Repertoires were generated with immunoSEQ multiplex PCR, while TCRdb's copy carries only in-frame clones and drops some. The sample lists 50,000 to 65,000 clones; under 95% were seen once. Source: CD4+ or CD8+ T cells sorted from blood, taken in a trial of the OX40 agonist ivuxolimab. The receptor set was obtained from an adult with an advanced solid tumor such as melanoma, head and neck, liver or kidney cancer.

The rearrangement links TRBV4-2 to TRBJ1-2, with no clear D. CDR1 is LGHNA, CDR2 YNFKEQ, per germline. This CDR3 is 14 amino acids long. V lost 4 bases and J 0 bases, leaving 9 bases between the germline ends. The DNA for the CDR3 is TGTGCCAGCAGCCCGGACGGATCTAACTATGGCTACACCTTC. It translates to CASSPDGSNYGYTF.

This clone is a singleton in its sample. This chain uses TRBV30 with TRBJ1-2; TRBD1 agrees at 8 bases. CDR1 and CDR2 (germline): GTSNPN, SVGIG (reference sequence). The trim removed 0 bases at V and 8 bases at J, leaving 11 bases unmatched. CDR3 size: 15 residues. The CDR3 is CAWSVSGGQGSGYTF. DNA for the CDR3: TGTGCCTGGAGTGTAAGTGGCGGACAGGGCTCCGGCTACACCTTC.

This chain connects TRBV11-2 to TRBJ2-1; 12 bases fit TRBD2. This CDR3 has 17 residues. Germline V gives CDR1 SGHAT, CDR2 FQNNGV. J gave up 7 bases and V 3 bases, and 10 bases lay outside the gene matches. CDR3 nucleotide sequence: TGTGCCAGCAGCTTCTTTCCCCTAGCGGGAGGGGAAAATGAGCAGTTCTTC. Its protein is CASSFFPLAGGENEQFF. The variable domain in full, with the rest retrieved from reference TRBV11-2 and TRBJ2-1, is EAGVAQSPRYKIIEKRQSVAFWCNPISGHATLYWYQQILGQGPKLLIQFQNNGVVDDSQLPKDRFSAERLKGVDSTLKIQPAKLEDSAVYLCASSFFPLAGGENEQFFGPGTRLTVL.

This chain links TRBV5-1 with TRBJ2-2; D call uncertain. This CDR3 spans 14 amino acids. Germline assignment: CDR1 SGHRS and CDR2 YFSETQ. V was shortened by 0 bases and J by 4 bases, with 7 bases between the two germline ends. CDR3 sequence reads: CASSLGSITGELFF. The DNA of the CDR3 is TGCGCCAGCAGCTTGGGCAGCATCACCGGGGAGCTGTTTTTT.

The chain has TRBV13 and TRBJ2-6; 7 bases match TRBD2. J lost 14 bases, V lost 0 bases, and 7 bases had no gene match. This CDR3 contains 14 residues. CDR1 is PRHDT, CDR2 FYEKMQ, per germline (reference sequence). CDR3 loop: CASSLGGTIRILTF. Here the CDR3 DNA reads TGTGCCAGCAGCTTAGGAGGGACTATCCGGATCCTGACTTTC.

The chain uses TRBV27 and TRBJ1-5; 7 bases fit TRBD1. V was pared by 2 bases and J by 4 bases, with 5 bases of the junction left unmatched. CDR3 length equals 15 residues. The germline V gene encodes CDR1 MNHEY and CDR2 SMNVEV (reference sequence). DNA of the CDR3: TGTGCCAGCAGTTTAAGCGGGACAGTTAATCAGCCCCAGCATTTT. Translation: CASSLSGTVNQPQHF.

This clone was found once. CDR3 nucleotides: TGTGCCATCAGTGATCTTAGCGGGGTGAACACCGGGGAGCTGTTTTTT. This translates into CAISDLSGVNTGELFF. J is TRBJ2-2 and V is TRBV10-3; TRBD2 matches 8 bases. CDR1 and CDR2 from the germline V gene are ENHRY and SYGVKD. The CDR3 covers 16 residues. V dropped 3 bases and J dropped 1; count of bases not matched to a gene: 4.

The J gene is TRBJ2-7, the V gene TRBV11-3, with 8 bases aligning to TRBD2. Trimming took 5 bases from V and 3 from J; bases not matched to a gene: 9. This CDR3 is 15 amino acids long. Per the germline V gene, CDR1 is SGHNT and CDR2 is YENEEA. The chain's CDR3 is CASSPRGGANYEQYF. For the CDR3, the DNA is TGTGCCAGCAGCCCTCGGGGGGGGGCAAACTACGAGCAGTACTTC.

This clone was found once. The CDR3 reads CAWGPTGNTEAFF. The DNA of the CDR3 is TGTGCCTGGGGGCCAACGGGTAACACTGAAGCTTTCTTT. J is TRBJ1-1 and V is TRBV30; no clear D gene. This CDR3 has 13 residues. CDR1 is GTSNPN, CDR2 SVGIG, per germline (reference sequence). Trimming cost V 5 bases and J 2 bases, with 12 bases left between them.

V gene TRBV9 combines with J gene TRBJ1-6; 8 bases map to TRBD1. CDR1 SGDLS and CDR2 YYNGEE come from the germline V gene. Trimming cost V 3 bases and J 7 bases; bases outside gene matches: 9. The CDR3 length is 16 residues. The CDR3 is CASSAFTGGSNSPLHF. CDR3 sequence (DNA): TGTGCCAGCAGCGCCTTTACAGGGGGTAGCAATTCACCCCTCCACTTT.

In DNA, the CDR3 is TGTGCCAGCAGCCAAGGGCAGGTTATCCACGAGCAGTACTTC. This gives the protein CASSQGQVIHEQYF. The chain has TRBV4-2 and TRBJ2-7, with D hard to call. The V end was cut by 1 base, the J end by 5 bases, with 12 bases between. Looked up from germline, CDR1 is LGHNA and CDR2 is YNFKEQ. The CDR3 extends over 14 amino acids.

V usage is TRBV6-6 and J usage is TRBJ1-5; the D gene is possibly TRBD1 (6 bases). CDR1 and CDR2 from the germline V gene are MNHNY and SVGAGI (reference sequence). The CDR3 has 14 residues. The V end was cut by 2 bases, the J end by 5 bases, with 10 bases between. CDR3 nucleotide sequence: TGTGCCAGCAGTTACACTGACAGGTATCAGCCCCAGCATTTT. It is translated as CASSYTDRYQPQHF.

The rearrangement joins TRBV27 to TRBJ1-6; unclear D gene. The CDR3 covers 15 residues. Germline lookup yields CDR1 MNHEY and CDR2 SMNVEV (reference sequence). Trimming removed 4 bases at V and 5 bases at J, with 12 bases between. The CDR3 DNA follows: TGTGCCAGCAGTTCTGAAGGGCCTAATAATTCACCCCTCCACTTT. Translated, it gives CASSSEGPNNSPLHF.

This chain connects TRBV6-5 to TRBJ1-2; 7 positions agree with TRBD1. With V trimmed by 2 bases and J by 1 base, 7 bases remained unmatched. There are 16 residues in the CDR3. Germline values: CDR1 MNHEY, CDR2 SVGAGI. The CDR3 spells CASSYLDRDYNYGYTF. The DNA of the CDR3 is TGTGCCAGCAGTTACCTAGACAGGGACTATAACTATGGCTACACCTTC.